The 29 T cell receptor beta chains below were found in one sample sequenced in a study of blood T cell repertoires in COVID-19. Method: immunoSEQ multiplex PCR; TCRdb's copy keeps in-frame clones and lacks some. The table lists a few hundred thousand clones, 70% to 90% of them singletons, with 3.5% to 4.5% in the top ten. Sequencing was performed on PBMCs or T cells enriched from blood (not recorded which). The source of these receptors is a woman in her thirties who had recovered from COVID-19.

This chain uses TRBV9 with TRBJ1-5; TRBD1 might be the D (5 bases). CDR1 SGDLS and CDR2 YYNGEE come from the germline V gene. The CDR3 length is 13 residues. V was trimmed by 0 bases and J by 6 bases, leaving 7 bases between them. The CDR3 sequence: CASSVDQGQPQHF. Written as DNA, the CDR3 is TGTGCCAGCAGCGTAGATCAGGGTCAGCCCCAGCATTTT.

This sequence joins TRBV19 and TRBJ1-6; D gene ambiguous. CDR3 length: 16 residues. The ends were cut back, 5 bases at V and 3 bases at J, with 14 bases in the middle. Germline CDR1 is LNHDA and CDR2 is SQIVND (reference sequence). Here the CDR3 reads CASSSSSGLYNSPLHF. The CDR3 coding sequence is TGTGCCAGTAGTTCCTCAAGCGGGCTCTATAATTCACCCCTCCACTTT.

The rearrangement links TRBV6-5 to TRBJ1-3; no definite D call. In germline, CDR1 is MNHEY, CDR2 SVGAGI. Trimming stripped 0 bases from V and 0 bases from J, with 9 bases between. This CDR3 has 16 residues. CDR3 sequence: CASSYSTLISGNTIYF. For the CDR3, the DNA is TGTGCCAGCAGTTACTCGACACTGATCTCTGGAAACACCATATATTTT.

The chain recombines TRBV19 with TRBJ1-1; maybe TRBD1 (5 bases). Germline CDR1 reads LNHDA; CDR2 reads SQIVND (reference sequence). V was shortened by 8 bases and J by 4 bases, with 17 bases between the two germline ends. The CDR3 length is 14 residues. CDR3 amino acids: CASRYAGVGTEAFF. The CDR3 region has the DNA TGTGCCAGTCGATATGCGGGGGTAGGCACTGAAGCTTTCTTT. The variable domain in full, completed from reference TRBV19 and TRBJ1-1, reads DGGITQSPKYLFRKEGQNVTLSCEQNLNHDAMYWYRQDPGQGLRLIYYSQIVNDFQKGDIAEGYSVSREKKESFPLTVTSAQKNPTAFYLCASRYAGVGTEAFFGQGTRLTVV.

The chain carries TRBV5-3 and TRBJ2-7; a possible D gene is TRBD1 (6 bases). TRBV5-3 counts as an open reading frame of uncertain function. The CDR3 sequence is 14 residues long. V lost 2 bases to trimming and J lost 2 bases, with 11 bases between them. This CDR3 reads CARSLLDSTYEQYF. The CDR3 nucleotides read TGTGCCAGAAGCTTATTGGACAGTACCTACGAGCAGTACTTC.

The V gene is TRBV5-6, the J gene TRBJ1-2; D is unclear. CDR3 size: 13 residues. Germline-derived CDR1 and CDR2 are SGHDT and YYEEEE. Trimming removed 0 bases from V and 4 bases from J, with 7 bases in between. DNA for the CDR3: TGTGCCAGCAGCTTGGATCTGTCCTATGGCTACACCTTC. It codes for CASSLDLSYGYTF.

The chain combines TRBV2 with TRBJ1-1; D ambiguous. V dropped 1 base and J dropped 7 bases, with 13 bases sitting between them. The germline CDR1 and CDR2 sequences are SNHLY and FYNNEI. The CDR3 runs 14 residues. The CDR3 DNA sequence: TGTGCCAGCAGTGAAGGGGCACCCTATAATGAAGCTTTCTTT. The encoded protein is CASSEGAPYNEAFF.

The CDR3 DNA sequence: TGTGCCAGCAGTGTTTCCTGGGGGCCTCAGCCCCAGCATTTT. As protein: CASSVSWGPQPQHF. The chain couples TRBV28 to TRBJ1-5; D might be TRBD1 (6 bases). The CDR3 contains 14 residues. Germline CDR1 reads MDHEN; CDR2 reads SYDVKM. V lost 5 bases and J lost 6, with 14 bases in between.

The chain has TRBV7-9 and TRBJ1-1; D gene uncertain. This CDR3 has 15 amino acids. V was clipped by 5 bases and J by 1 base, with 14 bases between them. The germline gives CDR1 SEHNR, CDR2 FQNEAQ (reference sequence). The CDR3 protein is CASSPFGRGNTEAFF. The CDR3 coding sequence is TGTGCCAGCAGCCCCTTCGGCAGAGGGAACACTGAAGCTTTCTTT.

The CDR3 nucleotides read TGTGCCAGCAGTGAAGACTCCAGGGGGATGGCAACTAATGAAAAACTGTTTTTT. Protein product: CASSEDSRGMATNEKLFF. The J gene is TRBJ1-4, the V gene TRBV6-1, with 7 bases that match TRBD1. Trimming at V came to 1 base and at J to 0 bases, leaving 8 bases not matched to a gene. The CDR3 is made up of 18 amino acids. Per the germline V gene, CDR1 is MNHNS and CDR2 is SASEGT.

This chain uses TRBV9 with TRBJ2-6; a weak D match, TRBD1 (5 bases). Between the trimmed V and J ends, which lost 5 bases and 0 bases, there was a span of 21 bases. The germline gives CDR1 SGDLS, CDR2 YYNGEE. CDR3 length equals 19 residues. CDR3 coding DNA: TGTGCCAGCAGATATCATCTAGGGGAACCCGCCTCTGGGGCCAACGTCCTGACTTTC. This gives the protein CASRYHLGEPASGANVLTF.

This clone was observed a few times. V and J are TRBV2 and TRBJ1-2; D is ambiguous. The CDR3 length is 16 residues. The ends were cut back, 6 bases at V and 4 bases at J, with 21 bases in the middle. The germline CDR1 and CDR2 sequences are SNHLY and FYNNEI. CDR3 in amino acids: CASRLLASDRGYGYTF. The CDR3 nucleotides read TGTGCCAGCAGGCTCCTGGCGTCCGACCGGGGCTATGGCTACACCTTC.

The V call is TRBV2, the J call TRBJ2-6; TRBD1 is a possible D gene (5 bases). V was cut by 4 bases and J by 2 bases, with 9 bases left in between. CDR1 is SNHLY and CDR2 is FYNNEI in the germline V gene. This CDR3 is 15 amino acids long. The CDR3 nucleotides are TGTGCCAGCAGTGCGTGGGGCGCTGGGGCCAACGTCCTGACTTTC. Amino acid sequence: CASSAWGAGANVLTF.

The chain employs TRBV28 and TRBJ2-7, with a weak D call TRBD2 (5 bases). The ends were cut back, 8 bases at V and 4 bases at J, with 21 bases in the middle. Germline CDR1 is MDHEN and CDR2 is SYDVKM. There are 15 residues in the CDR3. CDR3 residues: CASETPAGPGYEQYF. In DNA form, the CDR3 reads TGTGCCAGCGAAACCCCGGCGGGCCCCGGATACGAGCAGTACTTC.

The chain couples TRBV10-3 to TRBJ1-2; possible D gene TRBD1, 6 bases. CDR1 and CDR2 (germline): ENHRY, SYGVKD. Trimming cost V 4 bases and J 8 bases, with 11 bases left between them. The CDR3 is 12 amino acids. CDR3 nucleotides: TGTGCCATCAGTGTTGGGGGCGCAGGCTACACCTTC. This translates into CAISVGGAGYTF.

The chain is built from TRBV6-1 and TRBJ1-1; 7 nucleotides align to TRBD1. CDR1 and CDR2 from the germline V gene are MNHNS and SASEGT. Trimming cost V 2 bases and J 4 bases; bases outside gene matches: 7. The CDR3 contains 15 residues. The CDR3 region is CASSETLTGATEAFF. In nucleotides, the CDR3 is TGTGCCAGCAGTGAAACTCTAACAGGGGCCACTGAAGCTTTCTTT.

The chain combines TRBV4-2 with TRBJ2-3; TRBD2 aligns across 10 bases. Germline trimming cut 7 bases from V and 4 bases from J; bases unmatched to any gene: 8. The CDR3 is 15 residues long. In germline, CDR1 is LGHNA, CDR2 YNFKEQ. CDR3 in DNA: TGTGCCAGCACCCCTAGCGGGGGCTTCGCAGATACGCAGTATTTT. As protein: CASTPSGGFADTQYF.

This clone was counted between two and nine times. The chain has TRBV5-1 and TRBJ1-1; D ambiguous. The CDR3 spans 15 residues. V dropped 4 bases and J dropped 1 base, with 14 bases sitting between them. The germline V gene encodes CDR1 SGHRS and CDR2 YFSETQ. The CDR3 nucleotides read TGCGCCAGCAGCCCCCAGGAGGTGGCGAACACTGAAGCTTTCTTT. This sequence encodes CASSPQEVANTEAFF.

The gene calls are TRBV5-1 and TRBJ2-7; 8 bases are a match to TRBD1. The CDR3 has 17 amino acids. From germline, CDR1 is SGHRS and CDR2 YFSETQ. The V segment lost 1 base and the J segment 3 bases; nucleotides outside the gene matches: 12. The CDR3 DNA is TGCGCCAGCAGCTTGAACGCTGGACAGGGTGGCATCTACGAGCAGTACTTC. It codes for CASSLNAGQGGIYEQYF.

This clone was counted between two and nine times. This sequence joins TRBV28 and TRBJ1-5, with TRBD1 as a possible D gene (5 bases). Between the trimmed V and J ends, which lost 6 bases and 6 bases, there was a span of 12 bases. Germline lookup yields CDR1 MDHEN and CDR2 SYDVKM. The CDR3 consists of 13 residues. The CDR3 DNA reads TGTGCCAGCAGCCTTGGGGGGGTTCAGCCCCAGCATTTT. It codes for CASSLGGVQPQHF.

The table lists this clone with a few counts. Here the CDR3 DNA reads TGTGCCAGCAGCCAGGGGGTGGAGCGGGGCACTTGGTCGGCGCAGTATTTT. Translated: CASSQGVERGTWSAQYF. This chain joins TRBV4-2 and TRBJ2-3; 7 bases line up with TRBD2. With V trimmed by 3 bases and J by 10 bases, 19 bases remained unmatched. CDR3 length equals 17 residues. Germline V gives CDR1 LGHNA, CDR2 YNFKEQ.

J is TRBJ2-2 and V is TRBV3-1 (or the pseudogene TRBV3-2); 11 nucleotides align to TRBD2. This CDR3 contains 16 residues. Germline assignment: CDR1 LGHDT and CDR2 YNNKEL (reference sequence). V dropped 6 bases and J dropped 0; count of bases not matched to a gene: 3. CDR3 protein: CASRSTSGANTGELFF. DNA for the CDR3: TGTGCCAGCAGATCGACTAGCGGGGCGAACACCGGGGAGCTGTTTTTT.

The rearrangement links TRBV28 to TRBJ1-1; no firm D call. Germline CDR1 reads MDHEN; CDR2 reads SYDVKM. The CDR3 extends over 11 amino acids. V lost 4 bases and J lost 10, with 10 bases in between. The CDR3 bases are TGTGCCAGCAGTTCTGGGCAAGGAGCTTTCTTT. It specifies CASSSGQGAFF.

The chain has TRBV27 and TRBJ1-2; 11 nucleotides match TRBD1. V lost 0 bases to trimming and J lost 8 bases; unmatched junction nucleotides: 14. Germline CDR1 reads MNHEY; CDR2 reads SMNVEV (reference sequence). The CDR3 contains 18 residues. The DNA for the CDR3 is TGTGCCAGCAGTTTATCGTCGTACCGCGGGACAGGGGGTTTGGGCTACACCTTC. Translation gives CASSLSSYRGTGGLGYTF.

A remark on this clone: The junction departs from germline at one end; a sequencing error may be responsible. The same CDR3 can be traced to other DNA sequences in this sample. The chain recombines TRBV18 with TRBJ1-1; 9 nucleotides match TRBD1. The CDR3 has 13 amino acids. CDR1 KGHSH and CDR2 LQKENI come from the germline V gene. In nucleotides, the CDR3 is TGTGCCAGCTCGCCACAGGGGGCCGCTGAAGCTTTCTTT. Protein product: CASSPQGAAEAFF.

CDR3 nucleotide sequence: TGTGCCAGCAGTTTAAGGGGGACAGGGGCTAAAGAGACCCAGTACTTC. It specifies CASSLRGTGAKETQYF. V usage is TRBV28 and J usage is TRBJ2-5; 10 bases are a match to TRBD1. Germline CDR1 and CDR2: MDHEN and SYDVKM. CDR3 size: 16 residues. V shed 2 bases, J shed 3 bases, and the junction held 6 bases outside the gene matches. Full variable domain (outside the CDR3, taken from reference TRBV28 and TRBJ2-5): DVKVTQSSRYLVKRTGEKVFLECVQDMDHENMFWYRQDPGLGLRLIYFSYDVKMKEKGDIPEGYSVSREKKERFSLILESASTNQTSMYLCASSLRGTGAKETQYFGPGTRLLVL.

Here the CDR3 reads CASSLGGLAGAVEQYF. The CDR3 DNA sequence: TGTGCCAGCAGTTTAGGGGGACTAGCGGGAGCCGTCGAGCAGTACTTC. This chain connects TRBV28 to TRBJ2-7; 14 nucleotides line up with TRBD2. This CDR3 spans 16 amino acids. With 2 bases clipped from V and 6 bases from J, the junction kept 6 bases outside the gene matches. Looked up from germline, CDR1 is MDHEN and CDR2 is SYDVKM.

The gene calls are TRBV12-3 or TRBV12-4 and TRBJ2-7, with 8 bases aligning to TRBD2. With 5 bases clipped from V and 7 bases from J, the junction kept 7 bases outside the gene matches. The CDR3 contains 13 residues. CDR3 sequence (DNA): TGTGCCAGCAGTAGCGGGGGAATCCGAGAGCAGTACTTC. Translated, it gives CASSSGGIREQYF.

V and J are TRBV11-2 and TRBJ2-3; 11 bases are shared with TRBD2. Germline V gene data show CDR1 as SGHAT and CDR2 as FQNNGV. CDR3 length equals 16 residues. Losses at the gene ends were 5 bases for V and 9 bases for J; bases not matched to a gene: 13. CDR3 nucleotide sequence: TGTGCCAGCAGCCCCTCCCATAGCGGGAGGGGAGGGACGCAGTATTTT. Translating it yields CASSPSHSGRGGTQYF.